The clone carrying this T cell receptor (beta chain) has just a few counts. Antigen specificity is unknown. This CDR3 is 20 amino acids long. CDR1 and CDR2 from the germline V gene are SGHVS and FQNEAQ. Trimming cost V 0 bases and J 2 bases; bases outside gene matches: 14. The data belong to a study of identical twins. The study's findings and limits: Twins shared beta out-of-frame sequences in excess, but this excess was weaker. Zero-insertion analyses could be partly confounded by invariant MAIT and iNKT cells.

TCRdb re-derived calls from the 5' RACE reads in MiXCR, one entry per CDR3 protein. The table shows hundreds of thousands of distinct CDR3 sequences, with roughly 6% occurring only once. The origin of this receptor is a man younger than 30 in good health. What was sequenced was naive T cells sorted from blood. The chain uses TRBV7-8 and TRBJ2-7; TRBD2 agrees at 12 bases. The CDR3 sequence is CASSLAMRQGGLAGTYEQYF. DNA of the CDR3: TGTGCCAGCAGCTTAGCGATGCGACAGGGTGGACTAGCGGGAACCTACGAGCAGTACTTC.